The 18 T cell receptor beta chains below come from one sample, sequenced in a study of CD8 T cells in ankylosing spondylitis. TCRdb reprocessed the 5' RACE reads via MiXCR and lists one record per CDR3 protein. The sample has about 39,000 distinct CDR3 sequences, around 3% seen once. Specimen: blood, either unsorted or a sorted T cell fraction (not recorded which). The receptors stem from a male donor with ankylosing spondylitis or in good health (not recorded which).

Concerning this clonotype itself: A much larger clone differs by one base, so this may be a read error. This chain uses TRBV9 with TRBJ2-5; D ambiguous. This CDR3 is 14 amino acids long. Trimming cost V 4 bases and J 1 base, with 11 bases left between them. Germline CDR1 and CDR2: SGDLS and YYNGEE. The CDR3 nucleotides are TGTGCCAGCAGCATAGGGAATTCCCAAGAGACCCAGTACTTC. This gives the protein CASSIGNSQETQYF.

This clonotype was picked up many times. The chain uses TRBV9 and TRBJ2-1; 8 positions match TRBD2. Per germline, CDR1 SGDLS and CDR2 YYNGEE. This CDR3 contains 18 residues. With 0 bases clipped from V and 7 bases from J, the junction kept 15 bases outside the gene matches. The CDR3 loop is CASSVDPAPAGVRNEQFF. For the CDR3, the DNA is TGTGCCAGCAGCGTAGACCCGGCCCCAGCGGGAGTTCGGAATGAGCAGTTCTTC.

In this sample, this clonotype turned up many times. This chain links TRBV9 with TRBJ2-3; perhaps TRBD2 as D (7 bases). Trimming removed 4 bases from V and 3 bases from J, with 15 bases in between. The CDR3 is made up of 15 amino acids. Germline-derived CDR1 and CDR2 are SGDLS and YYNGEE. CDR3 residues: CASSTAGAPTDTQYF. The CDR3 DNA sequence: TGTGCCAGCAGCACCGCGGGGGCTCCTACAGATACGCAGTATTTT.

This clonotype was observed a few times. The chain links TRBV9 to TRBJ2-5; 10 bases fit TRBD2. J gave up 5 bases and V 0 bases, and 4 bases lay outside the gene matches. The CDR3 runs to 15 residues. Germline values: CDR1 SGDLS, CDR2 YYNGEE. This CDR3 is CASSVGSGGVETQYF. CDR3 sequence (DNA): TGTGCCAGCAGCGTAGGAAGCGGGGGGGTCGAGACCCAGTACTTC.

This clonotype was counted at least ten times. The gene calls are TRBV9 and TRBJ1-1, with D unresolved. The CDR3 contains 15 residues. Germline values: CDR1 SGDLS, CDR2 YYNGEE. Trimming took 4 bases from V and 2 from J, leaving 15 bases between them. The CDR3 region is CASSLHGALNTEAFF. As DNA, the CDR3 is TGTGCCAGCAGCCTTCACGGCGCCCTAAACACTGAAGCTTTCTTT. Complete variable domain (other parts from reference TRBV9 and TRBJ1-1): DSGVTQTPKHLITATGQRVTLRCSPRSGDLSVYWYQQSLDQGLQFLIQYYNGEERAKGNILERFSAQQFPDLHSELNLSSLELGDSALYFCASSLHGALNTEAFFGQGTRLTVV.

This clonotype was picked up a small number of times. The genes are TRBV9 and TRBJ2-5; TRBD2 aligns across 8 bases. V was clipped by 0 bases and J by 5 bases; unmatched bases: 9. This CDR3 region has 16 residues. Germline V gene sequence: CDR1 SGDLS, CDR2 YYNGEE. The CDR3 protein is CASSVGPQTSAETQYF. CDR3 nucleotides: TGTGCCAGCAGCGTAGGTCCTCAGACTAGCGCCGAGACCCAGTACTTC. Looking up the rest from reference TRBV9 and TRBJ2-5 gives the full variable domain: DSGVTQTPKHLITATGQRVTLRCSPRSGDLSVYWYQQSLDQGLQFLIQYYNGEERAKGNILERFSAQQFPDLHSELNLSSLELGDSALYFCASSVGPQTSAETQYFGPGTRLLVL.

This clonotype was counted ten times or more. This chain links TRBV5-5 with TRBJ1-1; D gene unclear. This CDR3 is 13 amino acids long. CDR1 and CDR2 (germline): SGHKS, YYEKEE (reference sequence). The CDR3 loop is CVHRSSVVAEAFF. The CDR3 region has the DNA TGTGTTCACCGGTCTTCTGTTGTCGCTGAAGCTTTCTTT. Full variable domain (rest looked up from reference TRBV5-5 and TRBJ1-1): DAGVTQSPTHLIKTRGQQVTLRCSPISGHKSVSWYQQVLGQGPQFIFQYYEKEERGRGNFPDRFSARQFPNYSSELNVNALLLGDSALYLCVHRSSVVAEAFFGQGTRLTVV.

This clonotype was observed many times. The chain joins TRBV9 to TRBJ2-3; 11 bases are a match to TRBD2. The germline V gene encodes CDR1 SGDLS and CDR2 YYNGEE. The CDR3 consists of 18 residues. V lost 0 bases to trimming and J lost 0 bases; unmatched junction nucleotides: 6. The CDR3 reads CASSVATSGRPSTDTQYF. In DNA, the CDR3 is TGTGCCAGCAGCGTAGCCACTAGCGGGAGACCCAGCACAGATACGCAGTATTTT.

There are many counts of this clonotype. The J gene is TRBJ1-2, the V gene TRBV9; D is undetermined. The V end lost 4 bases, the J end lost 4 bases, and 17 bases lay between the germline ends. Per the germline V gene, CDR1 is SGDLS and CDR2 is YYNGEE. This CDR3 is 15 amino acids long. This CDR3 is CASSPPTAGIYGYTF. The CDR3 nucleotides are TGTGCCAGCAGCCCGCCGACTGCGGGCATCTATGGCTACACCTTC.

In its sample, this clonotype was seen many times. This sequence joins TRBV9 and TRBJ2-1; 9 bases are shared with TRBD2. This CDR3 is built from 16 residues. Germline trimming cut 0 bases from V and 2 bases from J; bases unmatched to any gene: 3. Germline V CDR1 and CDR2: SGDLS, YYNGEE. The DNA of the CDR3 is TGTGCCAGCAGCGTAGTAGCGGGAGAACCCTACAATGAGCAGTTCTTC. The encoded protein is CASSVVAGEPYNEQFF.

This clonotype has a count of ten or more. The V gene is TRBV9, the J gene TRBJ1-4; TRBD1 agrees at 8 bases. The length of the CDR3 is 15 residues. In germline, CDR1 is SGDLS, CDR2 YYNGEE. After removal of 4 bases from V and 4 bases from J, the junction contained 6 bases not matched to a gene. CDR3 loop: CASSFRTGLNEKLFF. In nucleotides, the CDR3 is TGTGCCAGCAGCTTCCGGACAGGGCTTAATGAAAAACTGTTTTTT.

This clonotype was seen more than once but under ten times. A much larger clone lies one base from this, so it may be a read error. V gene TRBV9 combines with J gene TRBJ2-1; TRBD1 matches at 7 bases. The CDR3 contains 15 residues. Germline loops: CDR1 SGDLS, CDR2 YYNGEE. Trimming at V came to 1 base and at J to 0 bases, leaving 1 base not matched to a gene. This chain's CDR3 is CASSVRDSSYNEQFF. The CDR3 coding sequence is TGTGCCAGCAGCGTACGGGACAGCTCCTACAATGAGCAGTTCTTC.

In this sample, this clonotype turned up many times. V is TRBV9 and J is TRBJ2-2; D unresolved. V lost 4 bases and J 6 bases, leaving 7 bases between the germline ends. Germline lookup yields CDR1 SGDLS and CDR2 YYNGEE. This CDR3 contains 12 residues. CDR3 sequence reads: CASSPRAGELFF. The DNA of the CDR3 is TGTGCCAGCAGCCCCCGGGCCGGGGAGCTGTTTTTT.

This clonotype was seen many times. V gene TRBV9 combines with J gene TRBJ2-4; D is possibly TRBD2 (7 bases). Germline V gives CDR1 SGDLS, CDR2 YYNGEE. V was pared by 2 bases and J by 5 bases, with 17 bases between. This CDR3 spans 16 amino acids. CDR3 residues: CASSVGGGPSENIQYF. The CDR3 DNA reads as TGTGCCAGCAGCGTGGGGGGGGGCCCTAGCGAAAACATTCAGTACTTC.

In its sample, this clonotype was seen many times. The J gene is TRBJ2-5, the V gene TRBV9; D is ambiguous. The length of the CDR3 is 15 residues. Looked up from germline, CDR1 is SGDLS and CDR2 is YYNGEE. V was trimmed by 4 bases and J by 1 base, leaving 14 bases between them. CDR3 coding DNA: TGTGCCAGCAGCCCAACGACCGGCCCCCAAGAGACCCAGTACTTC. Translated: CASSPTTGPQETQYF.

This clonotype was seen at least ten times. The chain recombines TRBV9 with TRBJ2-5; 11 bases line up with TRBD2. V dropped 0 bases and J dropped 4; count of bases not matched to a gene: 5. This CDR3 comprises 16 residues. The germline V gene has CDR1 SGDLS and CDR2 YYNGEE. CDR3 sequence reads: CASSVAPGLAAETQYF. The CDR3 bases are TGTGCCAGCAGCGTAGCGCCGGGACTAGCGGCAGAGACCCAGTACTTC.

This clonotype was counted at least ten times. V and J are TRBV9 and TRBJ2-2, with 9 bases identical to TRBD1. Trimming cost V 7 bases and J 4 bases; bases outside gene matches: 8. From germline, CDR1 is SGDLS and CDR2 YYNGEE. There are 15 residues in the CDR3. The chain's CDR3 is CASGQGTGSTGELFF. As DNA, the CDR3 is TGTGCCAGCGGACAGGGGACAGGGTCCACCGGGGAGCTGTTTTTT.

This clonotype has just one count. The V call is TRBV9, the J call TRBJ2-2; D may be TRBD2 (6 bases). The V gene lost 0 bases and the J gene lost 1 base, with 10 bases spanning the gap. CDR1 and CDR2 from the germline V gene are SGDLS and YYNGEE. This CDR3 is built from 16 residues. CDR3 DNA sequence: TGTGCCAGCAGCGTAGGTAATAGCGGGAACACCGGGGAGCTGTTTTTT. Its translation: CASSVGNSGNTGELFF.